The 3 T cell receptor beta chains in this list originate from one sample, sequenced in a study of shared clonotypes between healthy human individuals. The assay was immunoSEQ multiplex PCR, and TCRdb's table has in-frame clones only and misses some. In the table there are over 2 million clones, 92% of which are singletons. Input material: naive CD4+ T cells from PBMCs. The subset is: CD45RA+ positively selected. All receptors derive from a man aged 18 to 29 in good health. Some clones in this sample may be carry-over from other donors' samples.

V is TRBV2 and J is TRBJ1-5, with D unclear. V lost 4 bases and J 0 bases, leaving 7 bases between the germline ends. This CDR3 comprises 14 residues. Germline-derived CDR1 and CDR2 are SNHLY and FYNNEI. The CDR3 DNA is TGTGCCAGCAGTGTGGGTCTTAGCAATCAGCCCCAGCATTTT. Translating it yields CASSVGLSNQPQHF.

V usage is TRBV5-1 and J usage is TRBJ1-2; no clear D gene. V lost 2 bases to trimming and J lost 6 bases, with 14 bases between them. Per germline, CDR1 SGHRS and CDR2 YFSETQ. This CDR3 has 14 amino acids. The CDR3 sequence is CASSLGPGDNGYTF. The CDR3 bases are TGCGCCAGCAGCTTAGGTCCAGGAGACAATGGCTACACCTTC.

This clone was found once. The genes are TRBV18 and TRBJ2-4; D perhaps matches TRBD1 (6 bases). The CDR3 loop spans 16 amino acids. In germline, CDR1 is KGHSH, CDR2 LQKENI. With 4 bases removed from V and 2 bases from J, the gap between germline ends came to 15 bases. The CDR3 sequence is CASSHSLQGTKNIQYF. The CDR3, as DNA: TGTGCCAGCTCACATAGCCTACAGGGCACCAAAAACATTCAGTACTTC. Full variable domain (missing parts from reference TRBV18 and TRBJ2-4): NAGVMQNPRHLVRRRGQEARLRCSPMKGHSHVYWYRQLPEEGLKFMVYLQKENIIDESGMPKERFSAEFPKEGPSILRIQQVVRGDSAAYFCASSHSLQGTKNIQYFGAGTRLSVL.